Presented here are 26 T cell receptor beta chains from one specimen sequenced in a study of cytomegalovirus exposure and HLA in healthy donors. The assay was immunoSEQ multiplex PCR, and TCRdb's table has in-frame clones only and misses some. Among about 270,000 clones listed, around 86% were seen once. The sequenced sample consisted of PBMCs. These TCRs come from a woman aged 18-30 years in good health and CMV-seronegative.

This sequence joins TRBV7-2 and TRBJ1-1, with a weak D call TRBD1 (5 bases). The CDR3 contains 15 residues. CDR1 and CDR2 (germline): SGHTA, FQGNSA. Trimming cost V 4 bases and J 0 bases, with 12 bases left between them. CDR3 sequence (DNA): TGTGCCAGCAGCTCATCCGCAGGGCTGAACACTGAAGCTTTCTTT. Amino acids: CASSSSAGLNTEAFF.

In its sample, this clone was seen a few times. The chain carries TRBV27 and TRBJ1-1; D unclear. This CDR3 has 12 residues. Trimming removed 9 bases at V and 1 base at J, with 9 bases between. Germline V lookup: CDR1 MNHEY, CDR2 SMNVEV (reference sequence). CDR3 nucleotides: TGTGCCAGTAGACCGGGGAACACTGAAGCTTTCTTT. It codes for CASRPGNTEAFF.

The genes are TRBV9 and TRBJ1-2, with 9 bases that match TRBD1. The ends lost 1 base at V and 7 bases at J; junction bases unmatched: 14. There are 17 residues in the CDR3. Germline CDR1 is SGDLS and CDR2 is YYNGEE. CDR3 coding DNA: TGTGCCAGCAGCGTAACTGGGACAGGGACCCTCCTAGGTGGCTACACCTTC. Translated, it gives CASSVTGTGTLLGGYTF.

Written as DNA, the CDR3 is TGCAGCGTTGAAGAAGCGGGAGTTCCCTACAATGAGCAGTTCTTC. Its translation is CSVEEAGVPYNEQFF. The gene calls are TRBV29-1 and TRBJ2-1; 8 bases fit TRBD2. This CDR3 region has 15 residues. CDR1 is SQVTM and CDR2 is ANQGSEA in the germline V gene. J gave up 2 bases and V 0 bases, and 3 bases lay outside the gene matches.

The CDR3 is CASSQTSSGTGGTEAFF. CDR3 sequence (DNA): TGTGCCAGCAGCCAAACCTCTTCCGGGACAGGGGGTACTGAAGCTTTCTTT. The rearrangement uses TRBV25-1 and TRBJ1-1; 11 bases agree with TRBD1. Per the germline V gene, CDR1 is MGHDK and CDR2 is SYGVNS. The V segment lost 6 bases and the J segment 5 bases; nucleotides outside the gene matches: 14. This CDR3 has 17 residues.

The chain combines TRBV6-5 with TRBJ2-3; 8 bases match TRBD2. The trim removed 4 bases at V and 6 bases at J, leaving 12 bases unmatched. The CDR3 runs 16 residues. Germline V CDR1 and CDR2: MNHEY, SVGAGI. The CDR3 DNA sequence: TGTGCCAGCAGTTCAACGGGGGGGCCGGACGCGGATACGCAGTATTTT. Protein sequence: CASSSTGGPDADTQYF.

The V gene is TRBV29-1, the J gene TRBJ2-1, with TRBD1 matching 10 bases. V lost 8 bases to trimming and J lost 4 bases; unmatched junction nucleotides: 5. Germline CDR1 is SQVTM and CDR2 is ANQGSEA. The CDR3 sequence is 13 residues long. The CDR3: CSTWDRGYNEQFF. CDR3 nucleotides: TGCAGCACTTGGGACAGGGGTTACAATGAGCAGTTCTTC.

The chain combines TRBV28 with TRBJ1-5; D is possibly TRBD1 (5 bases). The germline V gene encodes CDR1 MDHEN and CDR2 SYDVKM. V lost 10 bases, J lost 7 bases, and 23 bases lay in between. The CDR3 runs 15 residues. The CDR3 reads CATLRQPGWEQPQHF. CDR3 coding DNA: TGTGCCACCTTAAGACAGCCTGGCTGGGAACAGCCCCAGCATTTT.

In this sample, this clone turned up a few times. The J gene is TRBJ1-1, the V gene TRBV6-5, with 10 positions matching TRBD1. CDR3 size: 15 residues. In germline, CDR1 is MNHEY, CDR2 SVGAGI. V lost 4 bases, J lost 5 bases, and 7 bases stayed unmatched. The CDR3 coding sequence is TGTGCCAGCAGTTCCCGACCGGGACAGGGGACTGAAGCTTTCTTT. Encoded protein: CASSSRPGQGTEAFF.

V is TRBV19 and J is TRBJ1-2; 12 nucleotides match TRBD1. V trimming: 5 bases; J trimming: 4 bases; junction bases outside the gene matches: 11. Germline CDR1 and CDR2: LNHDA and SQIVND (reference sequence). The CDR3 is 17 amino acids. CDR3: CASSFRDRGREGYGYTF. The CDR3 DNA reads TGTGCCAGTAGTTTCCGGGACAGGGGGCGCGAAGGCTATGGCTACACCTTC.

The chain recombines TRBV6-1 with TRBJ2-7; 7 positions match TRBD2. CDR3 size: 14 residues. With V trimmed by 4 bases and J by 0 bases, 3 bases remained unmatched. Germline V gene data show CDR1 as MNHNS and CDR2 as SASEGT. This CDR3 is CASSVTSASYEQYF. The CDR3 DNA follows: TGTGCCAGCAGTGTAACTAGCGCCTCCTACGAGCAGTACTTC.

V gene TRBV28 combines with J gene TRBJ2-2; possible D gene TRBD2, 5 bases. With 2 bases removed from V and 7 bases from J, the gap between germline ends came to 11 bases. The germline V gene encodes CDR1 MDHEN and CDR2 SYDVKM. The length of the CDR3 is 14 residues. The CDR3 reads CASSLSKEDGELFF. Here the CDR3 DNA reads TGTGCCAGCAGTTTAAGTAAGGAGGACGGGGAGCTGTTTTTT.

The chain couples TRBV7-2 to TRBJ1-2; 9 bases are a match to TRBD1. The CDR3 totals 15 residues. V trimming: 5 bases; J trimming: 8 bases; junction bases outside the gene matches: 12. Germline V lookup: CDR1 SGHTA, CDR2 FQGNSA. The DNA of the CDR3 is TGTGCCAGCAGCCCAATGCCGGGACAGGGCGGGGGCTACACCTTC. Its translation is CASSPMPGQGGGYTF.

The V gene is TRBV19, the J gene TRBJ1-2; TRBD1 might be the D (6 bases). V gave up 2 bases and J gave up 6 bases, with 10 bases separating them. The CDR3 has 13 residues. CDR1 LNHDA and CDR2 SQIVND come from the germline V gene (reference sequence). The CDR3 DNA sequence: TGTGCCAGTAGTATAACAGGGTCGAATGGCTACACCTTC. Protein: CASSITGSNGYTF.

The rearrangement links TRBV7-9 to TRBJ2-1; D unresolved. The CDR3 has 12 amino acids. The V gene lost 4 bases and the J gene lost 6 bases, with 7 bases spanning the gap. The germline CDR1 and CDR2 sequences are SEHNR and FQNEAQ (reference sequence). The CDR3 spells CASSSTANEQFF. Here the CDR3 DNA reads TGTGCCAGCAGCTCCACTGCCAATGAGCAGTTCTTC.

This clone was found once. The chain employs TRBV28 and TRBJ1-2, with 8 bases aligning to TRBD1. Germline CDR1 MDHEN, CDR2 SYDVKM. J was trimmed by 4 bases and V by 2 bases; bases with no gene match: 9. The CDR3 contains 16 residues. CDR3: CASSLQNTGQVYGYTF. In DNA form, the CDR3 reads TGTGCCAGCAGTTTACAGAACACGGGACAGGTCTATGGCTACACCTTC.

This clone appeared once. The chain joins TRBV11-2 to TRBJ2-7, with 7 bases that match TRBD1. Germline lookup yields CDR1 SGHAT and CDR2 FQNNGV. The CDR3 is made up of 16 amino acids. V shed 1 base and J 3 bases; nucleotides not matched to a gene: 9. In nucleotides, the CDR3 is TGTGCCAGCAGCTTAGTTCGTCAGGGGGTGATCTACGAGCAGTACTTC. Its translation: CASSLVRQGVIYEQYF.

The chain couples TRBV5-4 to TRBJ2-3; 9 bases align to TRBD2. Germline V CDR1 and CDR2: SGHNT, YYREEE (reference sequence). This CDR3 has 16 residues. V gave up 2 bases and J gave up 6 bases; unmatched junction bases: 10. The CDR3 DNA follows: TGTGCCAGCAGCTTTCCCGGGACTAGCTTGGTGGATACGCAGTATTTT. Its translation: CASSFPGTSLVDTQYF.

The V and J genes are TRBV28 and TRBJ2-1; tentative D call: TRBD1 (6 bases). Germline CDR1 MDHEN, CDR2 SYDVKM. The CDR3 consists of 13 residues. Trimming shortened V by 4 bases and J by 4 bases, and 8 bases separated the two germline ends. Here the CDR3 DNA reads TGTGCCAGCAGTTGGGACATGTACAATGAGCAGTTCTTC. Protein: CASSWDMYNEQFF.

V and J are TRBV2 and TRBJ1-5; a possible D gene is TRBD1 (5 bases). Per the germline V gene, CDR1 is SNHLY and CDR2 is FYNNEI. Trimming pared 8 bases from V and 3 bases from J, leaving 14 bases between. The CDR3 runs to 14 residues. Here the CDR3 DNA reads TGTGCCAGCGGAGGGGCCAACATCAATCAGCCCCAGCATTTT. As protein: CASGGANINQPQHF.

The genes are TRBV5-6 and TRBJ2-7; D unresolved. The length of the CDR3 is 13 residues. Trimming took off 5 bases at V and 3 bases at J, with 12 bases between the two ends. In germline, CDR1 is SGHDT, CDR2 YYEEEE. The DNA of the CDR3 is TGTGCCAGCAGGTTAGGCCGGGTCTACGAGCAGTACTTC. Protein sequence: CASRLGRVYEQYF.

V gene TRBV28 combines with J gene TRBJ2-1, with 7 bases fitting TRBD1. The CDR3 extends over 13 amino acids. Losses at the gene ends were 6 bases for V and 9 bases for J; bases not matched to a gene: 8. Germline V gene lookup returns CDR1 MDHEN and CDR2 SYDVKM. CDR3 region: CASRLTGNLEQFF. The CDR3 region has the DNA TGTGCCAGCAGACTGACAGGGAACCTTGAGCAGTTCTTC.

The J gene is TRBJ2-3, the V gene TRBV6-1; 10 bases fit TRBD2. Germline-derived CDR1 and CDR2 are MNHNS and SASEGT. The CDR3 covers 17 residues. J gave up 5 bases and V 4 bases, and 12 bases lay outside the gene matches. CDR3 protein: CASSARGLAGVGDTQYF. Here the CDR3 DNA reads TGTGCCAGCAGTGCCCGAGGGCTAGCGGGAGTAGGAGATACGCAGTATTTT.

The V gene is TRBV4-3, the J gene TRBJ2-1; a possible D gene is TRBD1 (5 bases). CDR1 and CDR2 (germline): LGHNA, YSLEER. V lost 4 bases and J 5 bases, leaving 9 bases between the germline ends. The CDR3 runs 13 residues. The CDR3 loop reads CASSLTGNNEQFF. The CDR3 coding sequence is TGCGCCAGCAGCCTCACAGGAAACAATGAGCAGTTCTTC.

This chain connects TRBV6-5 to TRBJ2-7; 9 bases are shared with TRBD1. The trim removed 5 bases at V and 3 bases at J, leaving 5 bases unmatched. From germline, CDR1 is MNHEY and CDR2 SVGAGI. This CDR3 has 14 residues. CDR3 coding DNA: TGTGCCAGCAGTCGGGACAGGGAGCGCTACGAGCAGTACTTC. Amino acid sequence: CASSRDRERYEQYF.

CDR3 in amino acids: CASNLGGVNTEAFF. In nucleotides, the CDR3 is TGTGCCAGCAATCTCGGGGGAGTGAACACTGAAGCTTTCTTT. The rearrangement links TRBV6-5 to TRBJ1-1; a weak D match, TRBD1 (5 bases). The germline V gene encodes CDR1 MNHEY and CDR2 SVGAGI. This CDR3 contains 14 residues. The V and J ends lost 7 bases and 0 bases respectively, with 12 bases between them.